This T cell receptor beta chain was sequenced in a study of cytomegalovirus exposure and HLA in healthy donors. Primers for the PCR totalled 60 Vbeta and 13 Jbeta. Assay used: immunoSEQ multiplex PCR; TCRdb lists only in-frame clones, some missing. This repertoire shows under 200,000 clones, 79% found once; its top ten account for roughly 0.64%. Trimming removed 3 bases from V and 3 bases from J; junction bases left unmatched: 9. The CDR3 has 16 residues. Germline CDR1 KGHSH, CDR2 LQKENI. Sequencing input: PBMCs. This receptor was taken from a woman between 40 and 50 years old in good health and CMV-seronegative. V gene TRBV18 combines with J gene TRBJ2-5; TRBD2 agrees at 8 bases. CDR3 loop: CASSPSSGRLKETQYF. In DNA form, the CDR3 reads TGTGCCAGCTCACCGTCTAGCGGGCGGCTAAAAGAGACCCAGTACTTC. The whole variable domain, filled in from reference TRBV18 and TRBJ2-5, reads NAGVMQNPRHLVRRRGQEARLRCSPMKGHSHVYWYRQLPEEGLKFMVYLQKENIIDESGMPKERFSAEFPKEGPSILRIQQVVRGDSAAYFCASSPSSGRLKETQYFGPGTRLLVL.